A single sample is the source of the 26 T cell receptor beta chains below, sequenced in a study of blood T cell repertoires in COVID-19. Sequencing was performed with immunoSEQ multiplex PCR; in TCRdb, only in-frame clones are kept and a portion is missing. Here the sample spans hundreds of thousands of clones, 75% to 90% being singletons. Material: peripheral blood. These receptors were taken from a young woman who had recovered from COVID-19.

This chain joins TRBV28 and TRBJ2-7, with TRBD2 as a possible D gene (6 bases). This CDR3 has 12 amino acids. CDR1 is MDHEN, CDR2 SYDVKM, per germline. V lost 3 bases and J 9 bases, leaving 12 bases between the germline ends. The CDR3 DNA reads TGTGCCAGCAGTTTTCGACGGGAGAGGCAGTACTTC. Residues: CASSFRRERQYF.

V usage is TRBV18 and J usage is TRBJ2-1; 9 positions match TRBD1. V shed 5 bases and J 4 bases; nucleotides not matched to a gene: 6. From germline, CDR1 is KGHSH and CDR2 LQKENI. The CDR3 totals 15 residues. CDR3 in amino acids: CASSVGTGRYNEQFF. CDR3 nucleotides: TGTGCCAGCTCAGTAGGGACAGGGAGGTACAATGAGCAGTTCTTC.

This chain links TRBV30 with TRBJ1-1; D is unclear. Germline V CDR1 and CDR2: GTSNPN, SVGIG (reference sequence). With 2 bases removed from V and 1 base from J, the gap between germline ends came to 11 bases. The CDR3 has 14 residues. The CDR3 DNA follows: TGTGCCTGGAGTATTGAGGTACCGAACACTGAAGCTTTCTTT. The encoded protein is CAWSIEVPNTEAFF.

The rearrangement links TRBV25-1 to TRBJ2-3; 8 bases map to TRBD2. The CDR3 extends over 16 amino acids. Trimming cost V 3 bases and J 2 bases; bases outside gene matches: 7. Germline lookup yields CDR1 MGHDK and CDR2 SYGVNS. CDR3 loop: CASSDMAGGSTDTQYF. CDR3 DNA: TGTGCCAGCAGTGATATGGCGGGAGGATCCACAGATACGCAGTATTTT.

CDR3 residues: CSARQGHGYTF. The CDR3 region has the DNA TGCAGCGCCCGGCAGGGGCATGGCTACACCTTC. V and J are TRBV29-1 and TRBJ1-2, with a tentative D call TRBD1 (6 bases). Deletions cut 7 bases from V and 6 bases from J, with 12 bases between. CDR1 is SQVTM and CDR2 is ANQGSEA in the germline V gene. There are 11 residues in the CDR3. Full variable domain (outside the CDR3, taken from reference TRBV29-1 and TRBJ1-2): SAVISQKPSRDICQRGTSLTIQCQVDSQVTMMFWYRQQPGQSLTLIATANQGSEATYESGFVIDKFPISRPNLTFSTLTVSNMSPEDSSIYLCSARQGHGYTFGSGTRLTVV.

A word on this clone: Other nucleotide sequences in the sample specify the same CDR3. The CDR3 DNA reads as TGTGCCAGCAGCTACGGGACAGGGAACGAAAAACTGTTTTTT. Encoded protein: CASSYGTGNEKLFF. This chain connects TRBV7-2 to TRBJ1-4; 9 bases agree with TRBD1. CDR1 is SGHTA, CDR2 FQGNSA, per germline. Trimming at V came to 4 bases and at J to 8 bases, leaving 5 bases not matched to a gene. The CDR3 is 14 residues long. Based on the CDR3 plus reference TRBV7-2 and TRBJ1-4, the full variable domain is GAGVSQSPSNKVTEKGKDVELRCDPISGHTALYWYRQSLGQGLEFLIYFQGNSAPDKSGLPSDRFSAERTGGSVSTLTIQRTQQEDSAVYLCASSYGTGNEKLFFGSGTQLSVL.

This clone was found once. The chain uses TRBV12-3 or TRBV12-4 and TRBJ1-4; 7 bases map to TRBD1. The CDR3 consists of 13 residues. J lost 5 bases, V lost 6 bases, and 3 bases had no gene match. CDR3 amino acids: CASRGTVNEKLFF. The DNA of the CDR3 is TGTGCCAGCAGGGGGACAGTAAATGAAAAACTGTTTTTT.

This chain's CDR3 is CASSKDREAFF. The CDR3 region has the DNA TGCGCCAGCAGCAAGGACAGGGAAGCTTTCTTT. V is TRBV5-1 and J is TRBJ1-1; the match to TRBD1 covers 7 bases. V trimming: 4 bases; J trimming: 8 bases; junction bases outside the gene matches: 2. The germline CDR1 and CDR2 sequences are SGHRS and YFSETQ. The CDR3 runs to 11 residues.

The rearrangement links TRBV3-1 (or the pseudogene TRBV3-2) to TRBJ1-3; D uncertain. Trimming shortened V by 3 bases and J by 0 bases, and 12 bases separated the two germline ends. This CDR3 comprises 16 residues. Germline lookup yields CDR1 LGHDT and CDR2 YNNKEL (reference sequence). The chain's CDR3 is CASSHGLSSSGNTIYF. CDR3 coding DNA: TGTGCCAGCAGCCATGGACTGTCTAGCTCTGGAAACACCATATATTTT.

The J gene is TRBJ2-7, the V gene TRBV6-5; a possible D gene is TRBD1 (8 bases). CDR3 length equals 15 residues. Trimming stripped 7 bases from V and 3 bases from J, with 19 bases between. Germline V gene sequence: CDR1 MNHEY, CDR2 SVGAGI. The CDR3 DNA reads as TGTGCCAGCAAATCAGAACAGGGGGGGATCTACGAGCAGTACTTC. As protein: CASKSEQGGIYEQYF.

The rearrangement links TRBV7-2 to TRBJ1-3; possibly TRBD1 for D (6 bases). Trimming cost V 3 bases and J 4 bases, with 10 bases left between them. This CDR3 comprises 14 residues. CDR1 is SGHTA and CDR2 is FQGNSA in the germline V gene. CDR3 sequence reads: CASSLTGHGNTIYF. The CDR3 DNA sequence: TGTGCCAGCAGCTTGACAGGTCACGGAAACACCATATATTTT.

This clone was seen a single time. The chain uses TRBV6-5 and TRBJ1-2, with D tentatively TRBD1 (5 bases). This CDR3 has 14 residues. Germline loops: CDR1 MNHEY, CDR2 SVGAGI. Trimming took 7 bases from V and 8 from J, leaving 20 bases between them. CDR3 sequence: CASMGMWGDGGYTF. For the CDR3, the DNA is TGTGCCAGCATGGGGATGTGGGGGGACGGCGGCTACACCTTC.

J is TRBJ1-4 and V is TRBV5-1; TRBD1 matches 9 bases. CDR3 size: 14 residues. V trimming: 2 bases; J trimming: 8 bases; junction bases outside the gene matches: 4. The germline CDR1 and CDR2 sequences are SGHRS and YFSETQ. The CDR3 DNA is TGCGCCAGCAGCTTTGGGACAGGGCGAGAAAAACTGTTTTTT. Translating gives CASSFGTGREKLFF.

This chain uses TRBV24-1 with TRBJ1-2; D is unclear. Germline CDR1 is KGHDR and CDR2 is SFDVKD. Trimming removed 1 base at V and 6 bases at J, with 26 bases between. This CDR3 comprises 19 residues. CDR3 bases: TGTGCCACCAGTGATTTCCCGACTGACCATCAGCTTCGGAGAGATGGCTACACCTTC. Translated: CATSDFPTDHQLRRDGYTF.

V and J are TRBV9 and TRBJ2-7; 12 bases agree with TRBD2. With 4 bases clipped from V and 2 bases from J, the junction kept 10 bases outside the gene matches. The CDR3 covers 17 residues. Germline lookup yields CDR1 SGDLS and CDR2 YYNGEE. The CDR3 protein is CASSPGLAGSQTYEQYF. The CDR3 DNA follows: TGTGCCAGCAGCCCAGGACTAGCGGGGTCCCAGACCTACGAGCAGTACTTC.

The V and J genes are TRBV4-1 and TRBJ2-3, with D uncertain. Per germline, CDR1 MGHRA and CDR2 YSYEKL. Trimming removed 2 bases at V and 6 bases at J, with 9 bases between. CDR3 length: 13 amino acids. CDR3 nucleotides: TGCGCCAGCAGCCAAATTTGGCGGGATACGCAGTATTTT. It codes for CASSQIWRDTQYF.

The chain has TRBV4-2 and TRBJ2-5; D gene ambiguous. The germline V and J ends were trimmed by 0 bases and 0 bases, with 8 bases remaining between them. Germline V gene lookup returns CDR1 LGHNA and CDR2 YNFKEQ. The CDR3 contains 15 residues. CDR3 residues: CASSQEAMYQETQYF. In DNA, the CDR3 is TGTGCCAGCAGCCAAGAGGCCATGTACCAAGAGACCCAGTACTTC.

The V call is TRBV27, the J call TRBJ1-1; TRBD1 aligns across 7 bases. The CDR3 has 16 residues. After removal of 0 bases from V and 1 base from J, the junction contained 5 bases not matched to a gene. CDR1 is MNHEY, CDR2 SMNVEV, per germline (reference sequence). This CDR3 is CASSLSGGQPNTEAFF. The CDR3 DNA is TGTGCCAGCAGTTTATCCGGGGGACAGCCGAACACTGAAGCTTTCTTT.

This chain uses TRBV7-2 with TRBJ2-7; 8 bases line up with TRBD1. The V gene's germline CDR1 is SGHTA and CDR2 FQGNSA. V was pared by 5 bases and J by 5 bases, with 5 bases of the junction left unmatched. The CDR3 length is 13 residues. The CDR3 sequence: CASSQGANNEQYF. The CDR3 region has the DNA TGTGCCAGCAGCCAGGGGGCAAATAACGAGCAGTACTTC.

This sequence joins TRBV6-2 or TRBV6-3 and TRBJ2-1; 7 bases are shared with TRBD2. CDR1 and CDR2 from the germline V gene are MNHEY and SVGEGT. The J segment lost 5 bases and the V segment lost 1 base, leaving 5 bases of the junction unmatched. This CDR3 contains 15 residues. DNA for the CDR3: TGTGCCAGCAGTTACTGGTCTAGCGGTGACAATGAGCAGTTCTTC. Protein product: CASSYWSSGDNEQFF.

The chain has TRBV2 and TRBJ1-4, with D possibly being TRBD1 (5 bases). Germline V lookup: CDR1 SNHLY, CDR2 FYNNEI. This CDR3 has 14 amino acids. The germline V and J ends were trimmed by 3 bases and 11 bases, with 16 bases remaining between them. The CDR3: CASSDGPPKGKLFF. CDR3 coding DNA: TGTGCCAGCAGTGATGGTCCCCCCAAGGGGAAACTGTTTTTT.

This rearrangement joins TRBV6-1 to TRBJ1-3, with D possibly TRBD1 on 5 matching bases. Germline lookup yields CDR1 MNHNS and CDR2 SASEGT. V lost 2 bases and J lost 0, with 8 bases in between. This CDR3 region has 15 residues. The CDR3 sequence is CASSETTASGNTIYF. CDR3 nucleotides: TGTGCCAGCAGTGAAACGACAGCCTCTGGAAACACCATATATTTT.

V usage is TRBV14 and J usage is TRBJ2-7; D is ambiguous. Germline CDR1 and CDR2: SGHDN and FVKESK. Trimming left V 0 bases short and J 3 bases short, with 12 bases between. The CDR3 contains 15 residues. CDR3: CASSQDSINYYEQYF. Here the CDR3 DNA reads TGTGCCAGCAGCCAAGACTCCATCAACTACTACGAGCAGTACTTC. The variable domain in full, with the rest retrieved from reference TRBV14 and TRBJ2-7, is EAGVTQFPSHSVIEKGQTVTLRCDPISGHDNLYWYRRVMGKEIKFLLHFVKESKQDESGMPNNRFLAERTGGTYSTLKVQPAELEDSGVYFCASSQDSINYYEQYFGPGTRLTVT.

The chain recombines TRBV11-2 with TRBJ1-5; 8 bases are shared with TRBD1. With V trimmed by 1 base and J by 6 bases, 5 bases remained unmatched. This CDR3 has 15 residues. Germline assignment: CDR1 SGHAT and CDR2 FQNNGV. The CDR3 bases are TGTGCCAGCAGCTTAGGGCAGGGGGCAATTCAGCCCCAGCATTTT. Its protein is CASSLGQGAIQPQHF.

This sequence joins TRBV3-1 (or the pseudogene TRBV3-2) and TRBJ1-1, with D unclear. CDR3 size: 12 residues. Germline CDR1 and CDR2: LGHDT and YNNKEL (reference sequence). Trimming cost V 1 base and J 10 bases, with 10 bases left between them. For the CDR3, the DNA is TGTGCCAGCAGCCAAGCGGGAGGTCCAGCTTTCTTT. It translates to CASSQAGGPAFF.

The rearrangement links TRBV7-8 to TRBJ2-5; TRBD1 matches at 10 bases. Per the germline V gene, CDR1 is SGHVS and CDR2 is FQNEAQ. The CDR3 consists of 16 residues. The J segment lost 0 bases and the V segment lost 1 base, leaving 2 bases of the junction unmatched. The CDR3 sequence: CASSLEGTGDQETQYF. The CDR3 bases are TGTGCCAGCAGCTTAGAGGGGACAGGGGACCAAGAGACCCAGTACTTC. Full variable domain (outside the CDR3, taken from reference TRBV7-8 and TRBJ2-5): GAGVSQSPRYKVAKRGQDVALRCDPISGHVSLFWYQQALGQGPEFLTYFQNEAQLDKSGLPSDRFFAERPEGSVSTLKIQRTQQEDSAVYLCASSLEGTGDQETQYFGPGTRLLVL.